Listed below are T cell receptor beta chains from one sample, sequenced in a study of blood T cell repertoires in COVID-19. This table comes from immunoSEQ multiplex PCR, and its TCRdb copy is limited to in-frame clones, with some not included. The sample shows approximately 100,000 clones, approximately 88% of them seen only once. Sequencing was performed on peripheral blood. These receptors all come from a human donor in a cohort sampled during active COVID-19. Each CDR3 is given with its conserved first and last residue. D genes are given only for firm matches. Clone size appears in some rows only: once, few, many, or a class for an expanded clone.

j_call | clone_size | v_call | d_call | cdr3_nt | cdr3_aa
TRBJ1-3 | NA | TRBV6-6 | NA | TGTGCCAGCAGTTTCTCCGTCCGGGGTGCTGGAAACACCATATATTTT | CASSFSVRGAGNTIYF
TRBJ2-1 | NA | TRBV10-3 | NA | TGTGCCATCAGTGAGTCGAGTATTCGGTTCTTC | CAISESSIRFF
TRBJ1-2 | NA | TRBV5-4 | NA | TGTGCCAGCAGCTTGCCGCGGGGTTCAGGATATGGCTACACCTTC | CASSLPRGSGYGYTF
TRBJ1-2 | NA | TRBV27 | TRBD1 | TGTGCCAGCAGTTGGGCAGGGGGATATGGCTACACCTTC | CASSWAGGYGYTF
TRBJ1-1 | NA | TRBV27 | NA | TGTGCCAGCAGTTTATCAGGGGGTGTCACTGAAGCTTTCTTT | CASSLSGGVTEAFF
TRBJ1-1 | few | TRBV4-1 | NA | TGCGCCAGCAGCCAAGGGACAGTAAGGGAAGCTTTCTTT | CASSQGTVREAFF
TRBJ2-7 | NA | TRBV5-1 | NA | TGCGCCAGCAGCTTGATGGCAGACTCCTACGAGCAGTACTTC | CASSLMADSYEQYF
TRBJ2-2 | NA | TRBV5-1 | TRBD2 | TGCGCCAGCAGCTTGGGCTCTAGCGGGGGATCCACCGGGGAGCTGTTTTTT | CASSLGSSGGSTGELFF
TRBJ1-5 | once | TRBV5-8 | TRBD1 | TGTGCCAGCAGCTTGAGCAGGGGGCTTGATAGCAATCAGCCCCAGCATTTT | CASSLSRGLDSNQPQHF
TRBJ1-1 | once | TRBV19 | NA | TGTGCCAGTAGTACCCAGGGAGGCACTGAAGCTTTCTTT | CASSTQGGTEAFF
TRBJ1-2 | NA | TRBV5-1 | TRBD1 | TGCGCCAGCAGCTTGGGAGGACAGGGAACGAGTGGCTACACCTTC | CASSLGGQGTSGYTF
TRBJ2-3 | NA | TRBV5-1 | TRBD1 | TGCGCCAGCAGCGAGACAGGGATAGAGATAGATACGCAGTATTTT | CASSETGIEIDTQYF
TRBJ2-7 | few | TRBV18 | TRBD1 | TGTGCCAGCTCACCCCCACAGGGGGCGGGCGAGCAGTACTTC | CASSPPQGAGEQYF
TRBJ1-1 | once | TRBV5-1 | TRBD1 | TGCGCCAGCAGCCCGGGGACAGGGGCGATTAACACTGAAGCTTTCTTT | CASSPGTGAINTEAFF
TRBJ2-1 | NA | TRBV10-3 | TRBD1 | TGTGCCATCAGAAGGGGGCAGGGGTGGAATGAGCAGTTCTTC | CAIRRGQGWNEQFF
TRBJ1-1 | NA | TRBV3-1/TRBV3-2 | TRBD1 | TGTGCCAGCAGCCAAGAAGGGTCGACAGGGGAAGCTTTCTTT | CASSQEGSTGEAFF
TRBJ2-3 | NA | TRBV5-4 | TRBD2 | TGTGCCAGCAGCCACAGGACTAGCGGGGGGAGCACAGATACGCAGTATTTT | CASSHRTSGGSTDTQYF
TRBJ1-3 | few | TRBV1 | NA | TGCACCAGCAGCACAGGGAACAGGGACAACTCTGGAAACACCATATATTTT | CTSSTGNRDNSGNTIYF
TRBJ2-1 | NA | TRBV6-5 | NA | TGTGCCAGCAGTTACGTCGGGGGGCACAATGAGCAGTTCTTC | CASSYVGGHNEQFF
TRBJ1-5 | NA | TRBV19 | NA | TGTGCCAGTAGTAATGGGAGGGGGTCGCGACAGCCCCAGCATTTT | CASSNGRGSRQPQHF
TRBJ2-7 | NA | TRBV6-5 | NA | TGTGCCAGCGGGCCTCCCTACGAGCAGTACTTC | CASGPPYEQYF
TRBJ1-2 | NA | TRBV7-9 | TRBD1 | TGTGCCAGCAGTACAGGGGACAGGGGGGAGCGTCGGGTTGGCTACACCTTC | CASSTGDRGERRVGYTF
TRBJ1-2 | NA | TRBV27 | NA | TGTGCCACAAAGGGGCAGGGCGATTTAGCTAACTATGGCTACACCTTC | CATKGQGDLANYGYTF
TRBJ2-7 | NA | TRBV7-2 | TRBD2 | TGTGCCAGCAGGAACATAGCGGGGGGCTCCTACGAGCAGTACTTC | CASRNIAGGSYEQYF
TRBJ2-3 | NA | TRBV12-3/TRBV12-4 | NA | TGTGCCAGCAGTGGGCAGGTAACAGATACGCAGTATTTT | CASSGQVTDTQYF
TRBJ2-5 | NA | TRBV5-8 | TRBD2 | TGTGCCAGCAGCTTCTTAGCGGGGACCCAAGAGACCCAGTACTTC | CASSFLAGTQETQYF
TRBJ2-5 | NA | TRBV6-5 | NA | TGTGCCAGCAGTTACAAGCTCCGGGAGACCCAGTACTTC | CASSYKLRETQYF
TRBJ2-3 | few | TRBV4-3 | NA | TGCGCCAGCAGCCAAGGTACTAGCACAGATACGCAGTATTTT | CASSQGTSTDTQYF
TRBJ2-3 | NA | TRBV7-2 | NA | TGTGCCAGCAGCTTAGGGCAGAACACAGATACGCAGTATTTT | CASSLGQNTDTQYF
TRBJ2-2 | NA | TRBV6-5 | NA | TGTGCCAGCAGCACTCGGCTAGCCGGGGAGCTGTTTTTT | CASSTRLAGELFF
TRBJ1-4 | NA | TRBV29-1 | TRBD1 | TGCAGCGTAGATGGACAGGGGAATGAAAAACTGTTTTTT | CSVDGQGNEKLFF
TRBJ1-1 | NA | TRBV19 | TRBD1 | TGTGCCAGTAGCCTTATTGCCTTGGGACAGGGGAACACTGAAGCTTTCTTT | CASSLIALGQGNTEAFF
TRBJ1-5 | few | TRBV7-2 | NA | TGTGCCAGCAGCTCTGTCCCGCCAGGGCTCGGCAATCAGCCCCAGCATTTT | CASSSVPPGLGNQPQHF
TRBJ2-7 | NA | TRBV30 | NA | TGTGCCTGGAGTGCCGGGGGAGACGAGCAGTACTTC | CAWSAGGDEQYF
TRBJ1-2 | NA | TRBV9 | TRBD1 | TGTGCCAGCAGCCCCAGCGACAGGGGTGGCTACACCTTC | CASSPSDRGGYTF
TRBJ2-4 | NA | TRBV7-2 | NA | TGTGCCAGCAGCAAGGACACAACCAAAAACATTCAGTACTTC | CASSKDTTKNIQYF
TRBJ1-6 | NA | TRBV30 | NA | TGTGCCTGGGGGAGGACCTATAATTCACCCCTCCACTTT | CAWGRTYNSPLHF
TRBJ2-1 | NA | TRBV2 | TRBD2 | TGTGCCAGCAGGGGCCTAGCGGGGGGCTACAATGAGCAGTTCTTC | CASRGLAGGYNEQFF
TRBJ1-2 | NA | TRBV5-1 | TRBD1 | TGCGCCAGCAGCCTCCTATCCGGGACAGGGAACTATGGCTACACCTTC | CASSLLSGTGNYGYTF
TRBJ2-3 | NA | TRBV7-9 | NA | TGTGCCAGCAGCTTAGATGTGGGGCCAGATACGCAGTATTTT | CASSLDVGPDTQYF
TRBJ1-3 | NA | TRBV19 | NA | TGTGCCAGTGGACGCCGGGGAGACTACTCTGGAAACACCATATATTTT | CASGRRGDYSGNTIYF
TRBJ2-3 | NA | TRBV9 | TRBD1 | TGTGCCAGCAGCTCTCGGGACAGGGGGCTGGCGACAGATACGCAGTATTTT | CASSSRDRGLATDTQYF
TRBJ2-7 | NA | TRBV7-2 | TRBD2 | TGTGCCAGCAGCTTTCCAGGCGGGGGGGCAGACGAGCAGTACTTC | CASSFPGGGADEQYF
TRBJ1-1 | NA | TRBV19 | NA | TGTGCCAGTATCCCTGGTGGGAGCACTGAAGCTTTCTTT | CASIPGGSTEAFF
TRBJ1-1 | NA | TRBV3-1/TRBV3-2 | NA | TGTGCCAGCAGCCACGCACAGCTGACTGAAGCTTTCTTT | CASSHAQLTEAFF